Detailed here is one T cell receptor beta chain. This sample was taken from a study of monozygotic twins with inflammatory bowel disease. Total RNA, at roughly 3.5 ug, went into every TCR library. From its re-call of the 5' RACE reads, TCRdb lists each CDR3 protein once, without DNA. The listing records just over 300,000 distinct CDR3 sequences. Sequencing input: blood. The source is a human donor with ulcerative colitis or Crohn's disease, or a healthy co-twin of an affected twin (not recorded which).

The CDR3 loop is CASSFQLVGETQYF. The chain couples TRBV7-9 to TRBJ2-5; TCRdb returns TRBD2, unconfirmable since there is no DNA. The CDR3 contains 14 residues. The V gene's germline CDR1 is SEHNR and CDR2 FQNEAQ (reference sequence).